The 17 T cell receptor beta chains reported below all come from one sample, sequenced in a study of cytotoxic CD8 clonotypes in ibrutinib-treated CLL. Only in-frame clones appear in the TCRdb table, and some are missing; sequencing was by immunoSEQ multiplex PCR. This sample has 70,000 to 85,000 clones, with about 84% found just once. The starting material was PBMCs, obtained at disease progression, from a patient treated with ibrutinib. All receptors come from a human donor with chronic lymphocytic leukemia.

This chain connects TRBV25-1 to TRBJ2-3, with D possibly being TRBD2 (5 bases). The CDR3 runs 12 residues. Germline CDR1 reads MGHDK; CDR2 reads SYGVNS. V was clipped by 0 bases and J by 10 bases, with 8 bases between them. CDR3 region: CASSEYRGPQYF. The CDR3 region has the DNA TGTGCCAGCAGTGAATACCGAGGGCCGCAGTATTTT.

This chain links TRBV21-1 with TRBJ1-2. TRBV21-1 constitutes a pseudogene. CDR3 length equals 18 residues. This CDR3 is CASSKADHEGPLEYGYTF. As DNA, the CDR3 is TGTGCCAGCAGCAAGGCCGACCATGAAGGCCCTTTGGAGTATGGCTACACCTTC.

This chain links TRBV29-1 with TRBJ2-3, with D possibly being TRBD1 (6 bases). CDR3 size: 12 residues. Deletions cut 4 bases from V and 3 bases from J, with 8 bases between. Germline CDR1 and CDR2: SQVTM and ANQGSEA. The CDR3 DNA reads TGCAGCGTTGGCAGGGGAACAGATACGCAGTATTTT. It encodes CSVGRGTDTQYF.

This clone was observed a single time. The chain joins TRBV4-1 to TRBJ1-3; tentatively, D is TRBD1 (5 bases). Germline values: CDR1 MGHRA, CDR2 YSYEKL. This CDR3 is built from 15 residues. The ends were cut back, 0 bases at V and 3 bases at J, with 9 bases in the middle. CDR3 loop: CASSQDPGVGNTIYF. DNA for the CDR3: TGCGCCAGCAGCCAAGATCCGGGGGTTGGAAACACCATATATTTT.

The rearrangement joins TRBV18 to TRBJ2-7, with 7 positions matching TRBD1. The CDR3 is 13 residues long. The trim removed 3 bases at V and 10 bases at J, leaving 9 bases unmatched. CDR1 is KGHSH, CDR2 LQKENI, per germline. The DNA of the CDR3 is TGTGCCAGCTCACCTAACCGGGACAGCGTTCAGTACTTC. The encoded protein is CASSPNRDSVQYF.

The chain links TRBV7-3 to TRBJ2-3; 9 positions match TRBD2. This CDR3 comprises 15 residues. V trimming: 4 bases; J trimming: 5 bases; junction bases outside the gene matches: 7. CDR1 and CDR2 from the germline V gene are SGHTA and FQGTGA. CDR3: CASSSLRAGGDTQYF. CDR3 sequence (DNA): TGTGCCAGCAGCTCCCTCCGAGCGGGAGGAGATACGCAGTATTTT.

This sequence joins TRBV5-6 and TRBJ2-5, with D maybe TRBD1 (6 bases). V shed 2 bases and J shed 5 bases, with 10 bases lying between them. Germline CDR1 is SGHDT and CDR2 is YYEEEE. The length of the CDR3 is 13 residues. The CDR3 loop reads CASSFRTDETQYF. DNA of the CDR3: TGTGCCAGCAGCTTTCGGACAGATGAGACCCAGTACTTC.

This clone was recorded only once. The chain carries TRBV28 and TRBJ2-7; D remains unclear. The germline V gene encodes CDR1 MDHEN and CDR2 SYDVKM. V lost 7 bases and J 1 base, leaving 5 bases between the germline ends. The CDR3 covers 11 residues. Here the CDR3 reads CASTTSYEQYF. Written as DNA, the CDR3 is TGTGCCAGCACGACATCCTACGAGCAGTACTTC.

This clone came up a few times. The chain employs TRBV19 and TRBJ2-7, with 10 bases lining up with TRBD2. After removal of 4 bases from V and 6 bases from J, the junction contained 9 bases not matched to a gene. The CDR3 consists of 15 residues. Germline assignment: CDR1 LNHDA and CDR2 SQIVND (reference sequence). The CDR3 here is CASSSAGTSVAEQYF. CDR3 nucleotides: TGTGCCAGTAGTAGTGCCGGGACTAGCGTTGCCGAGCAGTACTTC.

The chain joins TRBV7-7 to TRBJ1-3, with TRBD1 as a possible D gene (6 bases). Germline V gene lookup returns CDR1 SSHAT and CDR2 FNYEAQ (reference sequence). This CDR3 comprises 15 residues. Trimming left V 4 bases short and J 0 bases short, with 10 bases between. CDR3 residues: CASSSGTNSGNTIYF. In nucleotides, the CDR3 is TGTGCCAGCAGCTCCGGGACAAACTCTGGAAACACCATATATTTT.

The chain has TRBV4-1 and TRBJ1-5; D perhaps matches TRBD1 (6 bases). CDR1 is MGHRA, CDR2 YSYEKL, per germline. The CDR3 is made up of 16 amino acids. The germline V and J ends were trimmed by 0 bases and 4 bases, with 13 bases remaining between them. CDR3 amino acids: CASSQEGRGLNQPQHF. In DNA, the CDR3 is TGCGCCAGCAGCCAAGAAGGCAGGGGCCTAAATCAGCCCCAGCATTTT.

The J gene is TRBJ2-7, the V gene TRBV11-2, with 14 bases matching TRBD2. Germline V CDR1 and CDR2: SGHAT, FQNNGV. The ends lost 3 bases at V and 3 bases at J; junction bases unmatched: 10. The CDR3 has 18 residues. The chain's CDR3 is CASSFGTSGSKFLYEQYF. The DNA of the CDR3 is TGTGCCAGCAGCTTCGGGACTAGCGGGAGTAAATTCCTCTACGAGCAGTACTTC.

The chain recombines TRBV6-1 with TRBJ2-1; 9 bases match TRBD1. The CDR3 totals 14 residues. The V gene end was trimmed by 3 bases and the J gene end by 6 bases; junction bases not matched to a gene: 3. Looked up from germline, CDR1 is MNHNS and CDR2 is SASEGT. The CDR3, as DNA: TGTGCCAGCAGTGAGATGACAGGGGGCAATGAGCAGTTCTTC. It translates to CASSEMTGGNEQFF.

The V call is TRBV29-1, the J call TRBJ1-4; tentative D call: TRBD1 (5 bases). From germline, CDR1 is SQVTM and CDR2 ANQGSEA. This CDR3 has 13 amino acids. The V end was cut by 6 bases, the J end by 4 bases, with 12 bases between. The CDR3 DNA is TGCAGCGTCGGGGGTAGCGGTAATGAAAAACTGTTTTTT. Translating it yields CSVGGSGNEKLFF. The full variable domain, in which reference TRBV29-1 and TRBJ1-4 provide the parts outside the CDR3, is SAVISQKPSRDICQRGTSLTIQCQVDSQVTMMFWYRQQPGQSLTLIATANQGSEATYESGFVIDKFPISRPNLTFSTLTVSNMSPEDSSIYLCSVGGSGNEKLFFGSGTQLSVL.

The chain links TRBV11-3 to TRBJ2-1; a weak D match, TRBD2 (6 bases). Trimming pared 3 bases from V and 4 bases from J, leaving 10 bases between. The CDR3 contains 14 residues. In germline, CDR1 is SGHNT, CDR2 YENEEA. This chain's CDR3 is CASSFRSGYNEQFF. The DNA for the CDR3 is TGTGCCAGCAGCTTCAGGAGCGGGTACAATGAGCAGTTCTTC.

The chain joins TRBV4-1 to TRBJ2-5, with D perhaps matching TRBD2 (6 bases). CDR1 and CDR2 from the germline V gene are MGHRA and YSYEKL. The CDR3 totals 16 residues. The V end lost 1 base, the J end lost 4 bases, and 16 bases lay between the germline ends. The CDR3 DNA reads TGCGCCAGCAGCCAAGGAGGGGCTAGCGACAGAGAGACCCAGTACTTC. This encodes CASSQGGASDRETQYF.

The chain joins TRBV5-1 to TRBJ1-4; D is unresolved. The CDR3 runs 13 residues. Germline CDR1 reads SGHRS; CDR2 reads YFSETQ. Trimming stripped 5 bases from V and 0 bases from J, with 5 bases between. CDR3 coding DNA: TGCGCCAGCAGGAGGGCAACTAATGAAAAACTGTTTTTT. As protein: CASRRATNEKLFF. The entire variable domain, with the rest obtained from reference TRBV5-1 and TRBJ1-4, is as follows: KAGVTQTPRYLIKTRGQQVTLSCSPISGHRSVSWYQQTPGQGLQFLFEYFSETQRNKGNFPGRFSGRQFSNSRSEMNVSTLELGDSALYLCASRRATNEKLFFGSGTQLSVL.